Following are 7 T cell receptor beta chains from one sample sequenced in a study of regulatory T cells in long-lasting Graves disease. The time point is: newly diagnosed GD, antithyroid drugs for less than 3 months. Preparation of the TCR library used RNA extracted from PBMCs. For TCR beta, libraries came from iRepertoire HTBI primers and Arm-PCR of CDR3 regions. TCRdb fed the multiplex PCR reads into MiXCR, producing one record per CDR3 protein. The data show about 540,000 distinct CDR3 sequences, with approximately 12% seen just once and roughly a tenth held by the top ten. These data were likewise used in another study, on T cells in Graves' hyperthyroidism and ophthalmopathy.

The sample was peripheral blood mononuclear cells (PBMCs), taken at new diagnosis, from a patient treated with antithyroid drugs. The receptor set was obtained from a man between 25 and 39 years old with Graves disease.

As regards this clonotype: One end of the junction fails to match germline, which may point to a read error. This chain links TRBV12-3 or TRBV12-4 with TRBJ2-7; 7 bases match TRBD2. This CDR3 has 14 amino acids. CDR3 loop: CVSSLGGVTYEQYF. DNA for the CDR3: TGTGTCAGCAGTTTGGGGGGGGTTACCTACGAGCAGTACTTC.

This rearrangement joins TRBV5-6 to TRBJ2-5; tentatively, D is TRBD1 (5 bases). The CDR3 covers 15 residues. V was cut by 0 bases and J by 2 bases, with 11 bases left in between. Per germline, CDR1 SGHDT and CDR2 YYEEEE. Here the CDR3 reads CASSLVGRDQETQYF. The CDR3 DNA reads as TGTGCCAGCAGCTTGGTCGGCAGGGATCAAGAGACCCAGTACTTC.

This clonotype was detected many times. The chain has TRBV11-2 and TRBJ2-3, with 8 bases aligning to TRBD2. Germline loops: CDR1 SGHAT, CDR2 FQNNGV. V lost 5 bases, J lost 5 bases, and 9 bases stayed unmatched. The length of the CDR3 is 15 residues. The CDR3 DNA reads TGTGCCAGCAGCCTAGGGACTAGGCGGGTAGATACGCAGTATTTT. Translating it yields CASSLGTRRVDTQYF.

V and J are TRBV5-1 and TRBJ1-4; unclear D gene. Per the germline V gene, CDR1 is SGHRS and CDR2 is YFSETQ. The CDR3 is 14 residues long. V gave up 2 bases and J gave up 5 bases, with 10 bases separating them. CDR3: CASSFEGQNEKLFF. Written as DNA, the CDR3 is TGCGCCAGCAGCTTTGAGGGTCAGAATGAAAAACTGTTTTTT.

This clonotype was seen repeatedly, ten times or more. The junction does not match germline at one end; this may be a read error. The CDR3 loop reads CASSQVAGGPYEQYF. The CDR3 DNA is TGTGCCAGCAGCCAAGTCGCGGGAGGGCCTTACGAGCAGTACTTC. The chain combines TRBV4-1 with TRBJ2-7, with TRBD2 matching 9 bases. The CDR3 contains 15 residues. Germline V gene data show CDR1 as MGHRA and CDR2 as YSYEKL.

The chain is built from TRBV30 and TRBJ1-5; D is undetermined. The germline V gene has CDR1 GTSNPN and CDR2 SVGIG (reference sequence). The germline V and J ends were trimmed by 7 bases and 0 bases, with 7 bases remaining between them. CDR3 length: 12 amino acids. The CDR3 region is CASKYSNQPQHF. The CDR3 nucleotides are TGTGCCTCTAAATATAGCAATCAGCCCCAGCATTTT.

The chain joins TRBV13 to TRBJ1-1; D is ambiguous. The V and J ends lost 1 base and 4 bases respectively, with 7 bases between them. Germline V lookup: CDR1 PRHDT, CDR2 FYEKMQ (reference sequence). This CDR3 has 13 amino acids. Here the CDR3 DNA reads TGTGCCAGCAGCTTAGCAGCCAGCACTGAAGCTTTCTTT. Residues: CASSLAASTEAFF. The full variable domain, in which reference TRBV13 and TRBJ1-1 provide the parts outside the CDR3, is AAGVIQSPRHLIKEKRETATLKCYPIPRHDTVYWYQQGPGQDPQFLISFYEKMQSDKGSIPDRFSAQQFSDYHSELNMSSLELGDSALYFCASSLAASTEAFFGQGTRLTVV.